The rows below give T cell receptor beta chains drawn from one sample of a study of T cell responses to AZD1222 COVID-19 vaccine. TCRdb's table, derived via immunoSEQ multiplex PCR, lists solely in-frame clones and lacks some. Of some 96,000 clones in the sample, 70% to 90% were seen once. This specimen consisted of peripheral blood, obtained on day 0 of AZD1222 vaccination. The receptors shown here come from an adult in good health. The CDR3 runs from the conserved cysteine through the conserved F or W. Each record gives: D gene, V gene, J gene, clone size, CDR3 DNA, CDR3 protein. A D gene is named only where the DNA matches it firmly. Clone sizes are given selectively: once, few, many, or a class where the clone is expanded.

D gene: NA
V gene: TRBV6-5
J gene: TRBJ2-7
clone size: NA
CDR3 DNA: TGTGCCAGCAGTTACACGGGTTCGTTCTCCTACGAGCAGTACTTC
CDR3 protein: CASSYTGSFSYEQYF

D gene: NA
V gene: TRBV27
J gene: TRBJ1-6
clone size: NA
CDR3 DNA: TGTGCCAGCAGTTTAGGGGCTGCGTATAATTCACCCCTCCACTTT
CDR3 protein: CASSLGAAYNSPLHF

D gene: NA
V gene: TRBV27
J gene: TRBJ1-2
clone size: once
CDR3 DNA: TGTGCCAGCAGTTTACGGGCAGGAGGCAACTATAACTATGGCTACACCTTC
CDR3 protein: CASSLRAGGNYNYGYTF

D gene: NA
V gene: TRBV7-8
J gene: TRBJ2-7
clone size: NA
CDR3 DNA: TGTGCCAGCAGCATCTCTGGTTCTCCAATTACTTACGAGCAGTACTTC
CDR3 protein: CASSISGSPITYEQYF

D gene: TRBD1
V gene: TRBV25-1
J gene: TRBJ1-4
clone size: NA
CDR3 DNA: TGTGCCAGCAGTGAATGGGCAGGGGGCGCAAATGAAAAACTGTTTTTT
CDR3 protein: CASSEWAGGANEKLFF

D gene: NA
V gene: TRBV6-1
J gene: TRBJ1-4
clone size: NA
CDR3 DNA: TGTGCCAGCAGTGACGGATCAACTAATGAAAAACTGTTTTTT
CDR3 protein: CASSDGSTNEKLFF

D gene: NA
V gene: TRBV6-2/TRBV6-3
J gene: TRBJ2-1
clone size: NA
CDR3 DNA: TGTGCCAGCAGTAACGCGGACCGCCCGGAGGAGCAGTTCTTC
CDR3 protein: CASSNADRPEEQFF

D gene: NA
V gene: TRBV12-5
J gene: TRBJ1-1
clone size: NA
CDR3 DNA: TGTGCTAGTGGTTTAGGGCAGGGTGGGGTGAACACTGAAGCTTTCTTT
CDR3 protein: CASGLGQGGVNTEAFF

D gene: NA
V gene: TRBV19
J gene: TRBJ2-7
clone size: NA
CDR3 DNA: TGTGCCAGAAGGGGGAGCCGGGGTTTGGAGCAGTACTTC
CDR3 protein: CARRGSRGLEQYF

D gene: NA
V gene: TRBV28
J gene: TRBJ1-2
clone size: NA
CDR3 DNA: TGTGCCAGCAGTTTGAGGTACTATGGCTACACCTTC
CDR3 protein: CASSLRYYGYTF

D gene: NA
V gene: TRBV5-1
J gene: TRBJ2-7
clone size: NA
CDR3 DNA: TGCGCCAGCCAAAGGGGGGGACCCCTCAGCTCCTACGAGCAGTACTTC
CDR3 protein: CASQRGGPLSSYEQYF

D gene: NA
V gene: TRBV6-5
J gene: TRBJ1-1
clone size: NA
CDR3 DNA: TGTGCCAGCAGTTACCGGCCGAACATGAACACTGAAGCTTTCTTT
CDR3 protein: CASSYRPNMNTEAFF

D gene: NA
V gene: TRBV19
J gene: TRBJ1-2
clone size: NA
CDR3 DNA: TGTGCCAGTACCGAGAGGGGAACAGGTTACGGCTACACCTTC
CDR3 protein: CASTERGTGYGYTF

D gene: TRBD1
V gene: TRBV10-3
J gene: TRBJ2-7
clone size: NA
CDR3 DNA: TGTGCCACGGGGACAGAGAACTACGAGCAGTACTTC
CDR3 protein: CATGTENYEQYF

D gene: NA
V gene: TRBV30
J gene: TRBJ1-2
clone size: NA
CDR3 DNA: TGTGCCTGGAGTGGGACCGGAGGCTACACCTTC
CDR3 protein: CAWSGTGGYTF

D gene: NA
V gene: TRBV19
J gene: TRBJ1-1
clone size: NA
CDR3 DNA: TGTGCCAGTAGTATTCAGGGGCGGAGCACTGAAGCTTTCTTT
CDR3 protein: CASSIQGRSTEAFF

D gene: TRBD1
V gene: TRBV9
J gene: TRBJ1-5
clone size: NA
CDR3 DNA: TGTGCCAGCAGCCGGGACAGGACGGATCAGCCCCAGCATTTT
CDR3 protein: CASSRDRTDQPQHF

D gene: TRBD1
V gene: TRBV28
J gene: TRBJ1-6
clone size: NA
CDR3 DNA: TGTGCCAGCAGTCCTAGACAGGGTGGGAGTTCACCCCTCCACTTT
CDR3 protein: CASSPRQGGSSPLHF

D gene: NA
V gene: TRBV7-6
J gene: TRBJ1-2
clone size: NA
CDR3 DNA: TGTGCCAGCAGCTTAGCAGGGGAGGGCTACACCTTC
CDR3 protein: CASSLAGEGYTF

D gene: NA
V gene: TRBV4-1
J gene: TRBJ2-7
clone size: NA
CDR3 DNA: TGCGCCAGCAGCTCCTTGATGGGCTACGAGCAGTACTTC
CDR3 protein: CASSSLMGYEQYF

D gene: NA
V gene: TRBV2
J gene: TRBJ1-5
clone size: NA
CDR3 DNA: TGTGCCAGCAGTGAAGGCGGGGAGCAGCCCCAGCATTTT
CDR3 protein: CASSEGGEQPQHF

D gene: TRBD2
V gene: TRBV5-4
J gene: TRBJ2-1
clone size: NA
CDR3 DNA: TGTGCCAGCAGCTCTGCAGGTAGCGGGGTCTCCTACAATGAGCAGTTCTTC
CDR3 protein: CASSSAGSGVSYNEQFF

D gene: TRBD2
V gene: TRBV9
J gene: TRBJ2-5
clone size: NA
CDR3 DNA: TGTGCCAGCAGCGCGCAGACTAGCGGGGGGGCCTGGGAGACCCAGTACTTC
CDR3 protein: CASSAQTSGGAWETQYF

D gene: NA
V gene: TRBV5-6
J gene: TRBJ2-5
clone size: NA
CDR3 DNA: TGTGCCAGCAGCTTGTTAAGTACCGCTAGCCAGTACTTC
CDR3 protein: CASSLLSTASQYF

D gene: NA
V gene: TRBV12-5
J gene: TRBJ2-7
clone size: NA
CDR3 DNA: TGTGCTAGTGGTTTGAATGGGCTACCCTACGAGCAGTACTTC
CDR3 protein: CASGLNGLPYEQYF

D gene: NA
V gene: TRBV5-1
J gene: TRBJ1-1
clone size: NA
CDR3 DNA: TGCGCCAGCAGCTTAGGAGTGAACACTGAAGCTTTCTTT
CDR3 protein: CASSLGVNTEAFF

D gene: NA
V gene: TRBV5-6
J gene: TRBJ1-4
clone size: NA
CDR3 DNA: TGTGCCAGCAGCCCTTACAGGGTCGCCGCAACTAATGAAAAACTGTTTTTT
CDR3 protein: CASSPYRVAATNEKLFF

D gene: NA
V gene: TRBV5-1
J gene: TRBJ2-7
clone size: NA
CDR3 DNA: TGCGCCAGCAGCCTGCTTAACGAGCAGTACTTC
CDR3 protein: CASSLLNEQYF

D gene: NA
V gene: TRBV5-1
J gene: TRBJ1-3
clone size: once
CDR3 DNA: TGCGCCAGCACCCGGGGGCTTTCTGGAAACACCATATATTTT
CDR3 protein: CASTRGLSGNTIYF

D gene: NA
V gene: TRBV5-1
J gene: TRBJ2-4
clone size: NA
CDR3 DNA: TGCGCCAGCAGCTTGGACGGGGGCGCAGCCAAAAACATTCAGTACTTC
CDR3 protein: CASSLDGGAAKNIQYF

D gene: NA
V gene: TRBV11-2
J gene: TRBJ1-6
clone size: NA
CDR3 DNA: TGTGCCAGCAGCTTAGAAGCACGTAATTCACCCCTCCACTTT
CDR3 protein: CASSLEARNSPLHF

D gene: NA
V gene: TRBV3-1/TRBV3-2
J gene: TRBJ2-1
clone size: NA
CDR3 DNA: TGTGCCAGCAGCTCCCGGGACGGGAGGTTCTTC
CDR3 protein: CASSSRDGRFF

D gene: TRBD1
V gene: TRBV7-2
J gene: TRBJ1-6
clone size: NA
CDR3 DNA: TGTGCCAGCAGCGCGACAGGGAGTAATTCACCCCTCCACTTT
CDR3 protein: CASSATGSNSPLHF

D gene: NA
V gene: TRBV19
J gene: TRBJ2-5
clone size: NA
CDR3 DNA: TGTGCCAGCCTAGGATCTGGTCAGACCCAGTACTTC
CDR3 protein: CASLGSGQTQYF

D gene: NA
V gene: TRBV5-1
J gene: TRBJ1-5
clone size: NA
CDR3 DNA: TGCGCCAGCAGCTTTGGAGGGGATCAGCCCCAGCATTTT
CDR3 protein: CASSFGGDQPQHF

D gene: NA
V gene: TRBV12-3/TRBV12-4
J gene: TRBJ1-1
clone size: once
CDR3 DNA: TGTGCCAGCAGGCCGACAGGCGTCACTGAAGCTTTCTTT
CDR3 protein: CASRPTGVTEAFF

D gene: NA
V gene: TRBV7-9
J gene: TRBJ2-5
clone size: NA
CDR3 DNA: TGTGCCAGCAGCTTACTGCTGGGGTTGGAGACCCAGTACTTC
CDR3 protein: CASSLLLGLETQYF

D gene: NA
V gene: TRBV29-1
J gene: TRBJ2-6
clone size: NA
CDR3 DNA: TGCAGCGTGGGGGGAACACCCTCTGGGGCCAACGTCCTGACTTTC
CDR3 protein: CSVGGTPSGANVLTF

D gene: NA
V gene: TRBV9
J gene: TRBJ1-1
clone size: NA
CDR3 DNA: TGTGCCAGCAGCGTAGACGGGTGGAACACTGAAGCTTTCTTT
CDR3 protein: CASSVDGWNTEAFF

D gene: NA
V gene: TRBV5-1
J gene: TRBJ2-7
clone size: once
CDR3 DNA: TGCGCCAGCAGCGAGGGGACCTACTACGAGCAGTACTTC
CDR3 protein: CASSEGTYYEQYF

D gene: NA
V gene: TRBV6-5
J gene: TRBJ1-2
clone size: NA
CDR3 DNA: TGTGCCAGCATCCATTGGGACATTGCTAACTATGGCTACACCTTC
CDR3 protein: CASIHWDIANYGYTF

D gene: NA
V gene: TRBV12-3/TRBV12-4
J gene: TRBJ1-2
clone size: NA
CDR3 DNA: TGTGCCAGCAGTTTCTCTCCTAACTATGGCTACACCTTC
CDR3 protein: CASSFSPNYGYTF

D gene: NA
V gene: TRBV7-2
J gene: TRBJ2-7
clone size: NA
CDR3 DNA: TGTGCCAGCAGCTCCTCGGGAGCCTACGAGCAGTACTTC
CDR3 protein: CASSSSGAYEQYF

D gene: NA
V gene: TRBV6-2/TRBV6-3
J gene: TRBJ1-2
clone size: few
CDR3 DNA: TGTGCCAGCAGTTACGGGGCAGAAATGTATGGCTACACCTTC
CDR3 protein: CASSYGAEMYGYTF

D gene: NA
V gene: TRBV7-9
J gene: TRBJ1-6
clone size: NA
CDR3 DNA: TGTGCCAGCGGGGGGGGAGTGAGCTCCTATAATTCACCCCTCCACTTT
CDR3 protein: CASGGGVSSYNSPLHF

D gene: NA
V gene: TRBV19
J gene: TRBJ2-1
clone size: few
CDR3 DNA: TGTGCCAGTAGTACTGGACAAGAGGTCCCCGATGAGCAGTTCTTC
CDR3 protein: CASSTGQEVPDEQFF

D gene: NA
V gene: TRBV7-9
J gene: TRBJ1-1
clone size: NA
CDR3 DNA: TGTGCCAGCAGTTTTATCAGGGACGGGAACACTGAAGCTTTCTTT
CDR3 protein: CASSFIRDGNTEAFF

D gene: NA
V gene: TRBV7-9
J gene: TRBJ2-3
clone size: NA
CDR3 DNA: TGTGCCAGCAGCTCTCCTACGTTCTCTAGCACAGATACGCAGTATTTT
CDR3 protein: CASSSPTFSSTDTQYF

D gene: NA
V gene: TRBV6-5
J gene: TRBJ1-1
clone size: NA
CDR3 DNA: TGTGCCAGCAGTTACCATGACGGCACTGAAGCTTTCTTT
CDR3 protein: CASSYHDGTEAFF

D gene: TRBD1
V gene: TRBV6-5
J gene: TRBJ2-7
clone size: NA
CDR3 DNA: TGTGCCAGCAGTTACCGACAGGGCCCCTACGAGCAGTACTTC
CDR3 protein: CASSYRQGPYEQYF

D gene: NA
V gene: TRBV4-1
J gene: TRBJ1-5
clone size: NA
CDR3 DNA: TGCGCCAGCAGCCGCTCGACAGGTCTGGGGCCCCAGCATTTT
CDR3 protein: CASSRSTGLGPQHF

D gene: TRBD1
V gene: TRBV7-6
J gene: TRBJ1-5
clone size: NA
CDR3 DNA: TGTGCCAGCAGCTTAGGGGCAGGGGGCGAGTCCTATAGCAATCAGCCCCAGCATTTT
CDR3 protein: CASSLGAGGESYSNQPQHF

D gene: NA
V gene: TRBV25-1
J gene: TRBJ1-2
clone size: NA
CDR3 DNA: TGTGCCAGCAGTGGTGGGGGCCCTAACTATGGCTACACCTTC
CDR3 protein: CASSGGGPNYGYTF

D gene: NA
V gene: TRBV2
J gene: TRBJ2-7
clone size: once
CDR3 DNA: TGTGCCAGCAGTGCACGGCCAGGGAGGTACGAGCAGTACTTC
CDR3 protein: CASSARPGRYEQYF

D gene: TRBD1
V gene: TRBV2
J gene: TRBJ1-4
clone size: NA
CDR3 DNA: TGTGCCAGCAAGAGGGACAGGACTAATGAAAAACTGTTTTTT
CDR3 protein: CASKRDRTNEKLFF